This T cell receptor (beta chain) appears in the sequencing data of a study of blood T cell repertoires in COVID-19. Here immunoSEQ multiplex PCR was the method, and the copy in TCRdb shows in-frame clones only, minus some. The table has approximately 150,000 clones, more than 65% seen once. Participants came from under 30 US areas, aged about 18 to 100 years. This clone was counted a single time. This clonotype was sampled from a man aged 60-69 years who had recovered from COVID-19. Specimen: PBMCs or T cells enriched from blood (not recorded which).

CDR3 region: CASSLTGTMNTEAFF. The CDR3 DNA reads TGCGCCAGCAGCTTGACAGGTACCATGAACACTGAAGCTTTCTTT. The chain couples TRBV5-1 to TRBJ1-1; the D gene is possibly TRBD1 (5 bases). The V and J ends lost 1 base and 0 bases respectively, with 10 bases between them. The germline V gene encodes CDR1 SGHRS and CDR2 YFSETQ. The CDR3 runs 15 residues.